These 10 T cell receptor beta chains were sequenced from one sample in a study of blood T cell repertoires in COVID-19. Assay used: immunoSEQ multiplex PCR; TCRdb lists only in-frame clones, some missing. The sample has over 20,000 clones, approximately 86% seen once. The sample was peripheral blood. The receptor set was obtained from a human donor in a cohort sampled during active COVID-19.

The gene calls are TRBV5-1 and TRBJ2-7; 10 bases match TRBD2. Germline CDR1 is SGHRS and CDR2 is YFSETQ. This CDR3 has 14 amino acids. The trim removed 4 bases at V and 1 base at J, leaving 2 bases unmatched. In nucleotides, the CDR3 is TGCGCCAGCAGCCGGACTAGCGGATCCTACGAGCAGTACTTC. Its protein product is CASSRTSGSYEQYF.

This rearrangement joins TRBV18 to TRBJ1-4, with 12 positions matching TRBD1. Germline CDR1 and CDR2: KGHSH and LQKENI. CDR3 length: 17 residues. V gave up 0 bases and J gave up 5 bases; unmatched junction bases: 4. The CDR3 sequence: CASSPPGQGAQNEKLFF. CDR3 nucleotides: TGTGCCAGCTCACCACCGGGACAGGGGGCGCAGAATGAAAAACTGTTTTTT.

The chain employs TRBV6-5 and TRBJ2-1, with 7 positions matching TRBD2. The trim removed 8 bases at V and 4 bases at J, leaving 5 bases unmatched. Germline V gene lookup returns CDR1 MNHEY and CDR2 SVGAGI. This CDR3 has 13 amino acids. CDR3 protein: CASCSGAYNEQFF. CDR3 bases: TGTGCCAGCTGCAGCGGGGCATACAATGAGCAGTTCTTC.

This clone was recorded many times. In DNA, the CDR3 is TGTGCCAGCAGTTACGGGATGGAGGAAACTGAAGCTTTCTTT. It specifies CASSYGMEETEAFF. This sequence joins TRBV6-5 and TRBJ1-1, with D unresolved. Germline V lookup: CDR1 MNHEY, CDR2 SVGAGI. CDR3 length equals 14 residues. The V end was cut by 2 bases, the J end by 5 bases, with 12 bases between.

V usage is TRBV14 and J usage is TRBJ1-1; D is possibly TRBD1 (5 bases). V was trimmed by 0 bases and J by 5 bases, leaving 19 bases between them. The CDR3 is 17 amino acids. Per the germline V gene, CDR1 is SGHDN and CDR2 is FVKESK. CDR3 sequence: CASSQDRWGVDMTEAFF. Here the CDR3 DNA reads TGTGCCAGCAGCCAAGATAGGTGGGGTGTGGACATGACTGAAGCTTTCTTT.

The chain employs TRBV27 and TRBJ2-7; 9 bases map to TRBD1. The V segment lost 3 bases and the J segment 4 bases; nucleotides outside the gene matches: 13. This CDR3 has 17 residues. CDR1 and CDR2 (germline): MNHEY, SMNVEV (reference sequence). CDR3 region: CASSFRMPGQGLYEQYF. Here the CDR3 DNA reads TGTGCCAGCAGTTTCCGGATGCCTGGACAGGGGTTATACGAGCAGTACTTC.

The CDR3 DNA reads TGTGCCAGCGCCGGGGGGGCCACATACGAGCAGTACTTC. It encodes CASAGGATYEQYF. The V and J genes are TRBV6-5 and TRBJ2-7; 8 bases are a match to TRBD2. Germline CDR1 reads MNHEY; CDR2 reads SVGAGI. There are 13 residues in the CDR3. V shed 8 bases and J 4 bases; nucleotides not matched to a gene: 7.

The chain is built from TRBV11-2 and TRBJ2-7, with 7 bases identical to TRBD1. J lost 2 bases, V lost 1 base, and 2 bases had no gene match. The CDR3 loop spans 14 amino acids. The germline V gene has CDR1 SGHAT and CDR2 FQNNGV. CDR3 bases: TGTGCCAGCAGCTTAGGGGGACAGACCTACGAGCAGTACTTC. Translation gives CASSLGGQTYEQYF.

This clone has just one count. The chain employs TRBV30 and TRBJ1-4; D not resolved. This CDR3 comprises 13 residues. V lost 3 bases and J 5 bases, leaving 10 bases between the germline ends. Germline V lookup: CDR1 GTSNPN, CDR2 SVGIG (reference sequence). The CDR3 bases are TGTGCCTGGAGCCTGAGGCAGAATGAAAAACTGTTTTTT. It codes for CAWSLRQNEKLFF.

V usage is TRBV18 and J usage is TRBJ1-4; D ambiguous. Trimming removed 5 bases from V and 4 bases from J, with 11 bases in between. The CDR3 is made up of 14 amino acids. Germline lookup yields CDR1 KGHSH and CDR2 LQKENI. For the CDR3, the DNA is TGTGCCAGCTCAACGCAGCGGGGTAATGAAAAACTGTTTTTT. Amino acids: CASSTQRGNEKLFF.